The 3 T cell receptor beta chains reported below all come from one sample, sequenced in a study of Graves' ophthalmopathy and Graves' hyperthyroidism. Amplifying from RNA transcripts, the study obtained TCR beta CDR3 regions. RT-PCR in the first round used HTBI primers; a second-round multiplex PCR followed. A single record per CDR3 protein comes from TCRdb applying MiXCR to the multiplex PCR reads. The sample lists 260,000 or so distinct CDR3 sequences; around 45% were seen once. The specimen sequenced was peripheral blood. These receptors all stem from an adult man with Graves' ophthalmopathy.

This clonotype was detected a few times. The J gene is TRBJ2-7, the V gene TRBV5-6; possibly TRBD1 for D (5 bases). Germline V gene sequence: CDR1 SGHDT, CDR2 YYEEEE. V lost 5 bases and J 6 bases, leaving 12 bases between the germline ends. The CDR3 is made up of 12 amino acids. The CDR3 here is CASSHSGIEQYF. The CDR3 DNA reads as TGTGCCAGCAGTCATTCAGGGATCGAGCAGTACTTC.

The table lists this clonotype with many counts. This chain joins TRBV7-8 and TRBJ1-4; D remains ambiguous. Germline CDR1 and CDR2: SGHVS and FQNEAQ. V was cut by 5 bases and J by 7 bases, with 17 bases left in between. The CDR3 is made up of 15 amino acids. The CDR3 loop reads CASSPTPQVVEKLFF. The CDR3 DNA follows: TGTGCCAGCAGCCCAACACCGCAAGTTGTTGAAAAACTGTTTTTT.

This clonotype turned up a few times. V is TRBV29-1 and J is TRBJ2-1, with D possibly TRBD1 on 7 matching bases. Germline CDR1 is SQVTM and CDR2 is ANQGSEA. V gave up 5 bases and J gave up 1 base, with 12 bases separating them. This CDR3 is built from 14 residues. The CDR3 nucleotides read TGCAGCGTTAGGAGGGGGCGTTCCTACAATGAGCAGTTCTTC. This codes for CSVRRGRSYNEQFF.